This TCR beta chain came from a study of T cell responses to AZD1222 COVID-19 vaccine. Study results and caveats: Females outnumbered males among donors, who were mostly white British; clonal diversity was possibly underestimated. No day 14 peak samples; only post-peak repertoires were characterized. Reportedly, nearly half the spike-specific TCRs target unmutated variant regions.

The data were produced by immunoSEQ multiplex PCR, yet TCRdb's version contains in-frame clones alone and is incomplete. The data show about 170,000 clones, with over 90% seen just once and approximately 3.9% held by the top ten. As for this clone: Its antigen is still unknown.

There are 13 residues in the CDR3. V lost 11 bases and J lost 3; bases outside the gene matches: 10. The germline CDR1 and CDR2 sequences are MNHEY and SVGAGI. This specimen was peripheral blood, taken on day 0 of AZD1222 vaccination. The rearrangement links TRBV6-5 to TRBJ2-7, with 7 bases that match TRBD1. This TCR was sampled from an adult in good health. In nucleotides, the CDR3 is TGTGCCCTAAGGGGGCAGGGAAACTACGAGCAGTACTTC. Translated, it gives CALRGQGNYEQYF.